This TCR beta chain was sequenced during a study of T-cell reconstitution after alpha-beta-depleted transplantation in children. This CDR3 contains 20 residues. V shed 5 bases and J 0 bases; nucleotides not matched to a gene: 18. TCRbeta library preparation incorporated unique molecular identifiers. TCRdb called the PCR reads again in MiXCR, with one record for every CDR3 protein. The sample has tens of thousands of distinct CDR3 sequences, 35% to 55% seen once. Study-wide points: Elevated TCRbeta diversity at day 60 was traced, in some patients, to surviving recipient T cells and thymic progenitors. After transplant, at about two months, alpha-beta T cells were reportedly derived from several hundred expanded graft clones. From newly produced T cells came most of the T-cell counts and diversity one year after transplant.

About this clonotype itself: The antigen is undetermined.

Sequenced material: PBMCs, mostly from graft donor cells, taken 360 days after TCRalphabeta/CD19-depleted stem cell transplant. The sequence derives from a male patient between 5 and 17 years old who had a stem cell transplant for acute lymphoblastic leukemia, so the T cells may come from the graft donor. V is TRBV12-3 or TRBV12-4 and J is TRBJ2-3, with 9 bases aligning to TRBD2. CDR3 amino acids: CASSLRFDERGAVSTDTQYF. The DNA for the CDR3 is TGTGCCAGCAGTCTTCGCTTCGACGAGCGGGGGGCTGTTAGCACAGATACGCAGTATTTT.